This T cell receptor beta chain was profiled in a study of T cell repertoires in cytomegalovirus infection. On the study more broadly: Alongside well-studied HLA-B-restricted CMV epitopes, recently identified HLA-C-restricted CMV epitopes were also used. CMV infection together with matching HLA type was indicated by public TCR beta signatures.

Ten or more counts support this clonotype. Its specificity is not known. The V gene end was trimmed by 2 bases and the J gene end by 6 bases; junction bases not matched to a gene: 1. The CDR3 consists of 15 residues. Germline V lookup: CDR1 LNHDA, CDR2 SQIVND (reference sequence). TCRdb re-analysed the reads in MiXCR, keeping a single row per CDR3 protein. The sample consists of approximately 910,000 distinct CDR3 sequences, more than 25% of them appearing once. Whole-study findings and limits: HLA-C-restricted TCR beta clonotypes specific for CMV led the ex vivo response.

This TCR was sampled from a human donor in good health (CMV status not recorded). Some clones in this sample may be carry-over from other donors' samples. The material sequenced was cultured CD8+ T cells from PBMCs, taken from culture after CMV antigen stimulation. The genes are TRBV19 and TRBJ2-1, with TRBD2 matching over 13 bases. This CDR3 reads CASSITSGGANEQFF. CDR3 in DNA: TGTGCCAGTAGTATAACTAGCGGGGGGGCCAATGAGCAGTTCTTC.